A single T cell receptor beta chain is shown here with its context. CDR1 is DFQATT, CDR2 SNEGSKA, per germline (reference sequence). This CDR3 has 13 residues. This sample was included in a study of monozygotic twins with inflammatory bowel disease. Reanalyzing the 5' RACE reads, TCRdb keeps one entry per CDR3 protein, without DNA. The table lists about 160,000 distinct CDR3 sequences. This TCR was recovered from a human donor with ulcerative colitis or Crohn's disease, or a healthy co-twin of an affected twin (not recorded which). The V gene is TRBV20-1, the J gene TRBJ1-2; TCRdb lists TRBD1, though no DNA is available to test this call. The sample was blood. The CDR3 is CSAYGGAEDGYTF.